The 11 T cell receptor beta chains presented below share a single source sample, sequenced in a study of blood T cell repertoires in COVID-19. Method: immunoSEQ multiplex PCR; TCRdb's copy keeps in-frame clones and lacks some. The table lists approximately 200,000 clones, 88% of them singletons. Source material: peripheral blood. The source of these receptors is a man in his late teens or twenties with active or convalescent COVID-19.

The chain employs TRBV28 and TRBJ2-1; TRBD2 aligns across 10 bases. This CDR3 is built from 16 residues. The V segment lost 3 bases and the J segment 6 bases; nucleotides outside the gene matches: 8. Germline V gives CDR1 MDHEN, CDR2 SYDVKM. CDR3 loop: CASSFLGLAEGNEQFF. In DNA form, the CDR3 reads TGTGCCAGCAGTTTCCTCGGACTAGCGGAGGGCAATGAGCAGTTCTTC.

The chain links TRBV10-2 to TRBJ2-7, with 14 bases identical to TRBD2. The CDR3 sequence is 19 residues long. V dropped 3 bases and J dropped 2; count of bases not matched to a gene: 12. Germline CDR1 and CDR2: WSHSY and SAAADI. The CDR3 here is CASSDGTGTSGSFTYEQYF. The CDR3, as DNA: TGCGCCAGCAGTGATGGAACCGGGACTAGCGGGAGTTTTACCTACGAGCAGTACTTC.

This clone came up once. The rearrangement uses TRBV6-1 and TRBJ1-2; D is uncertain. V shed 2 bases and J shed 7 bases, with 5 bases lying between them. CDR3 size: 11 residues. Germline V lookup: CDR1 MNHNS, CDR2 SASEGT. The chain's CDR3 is CASSETGGYTF. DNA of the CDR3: TGTGCCAGCAGTGAAACGGGTGGCTACACCTTC.

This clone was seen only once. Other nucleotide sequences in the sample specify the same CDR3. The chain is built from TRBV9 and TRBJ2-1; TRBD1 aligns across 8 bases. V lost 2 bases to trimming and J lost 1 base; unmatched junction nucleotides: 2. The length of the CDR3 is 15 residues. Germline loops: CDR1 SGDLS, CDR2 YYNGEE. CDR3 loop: CASSVGQGSYNEQFF. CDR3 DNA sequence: TGTGCCAGCAGCGTCGGACAGGGATCCTACAATGAGCAGTTCTTC.

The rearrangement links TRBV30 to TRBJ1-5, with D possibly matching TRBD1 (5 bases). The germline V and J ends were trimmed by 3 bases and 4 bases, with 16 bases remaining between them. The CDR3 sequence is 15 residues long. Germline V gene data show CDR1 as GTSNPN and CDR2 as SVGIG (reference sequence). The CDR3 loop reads CAWREGVGVNQPQHF. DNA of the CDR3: TGTGCCTGGAGGGAAGGGGTAGGGGTAAATCAGCCCCAGCATTTT. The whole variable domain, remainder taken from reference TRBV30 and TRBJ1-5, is SQTIHQWPATLVQPVGSPLSLECTVEGTSNPNLYWYRQAAGRGLQLLFYSVGIGQISSEVPQNLSASRPQDRQFILSSKKLLLSDSGFYLCAWREGVGVNQPQHFGDGTRLSIL.

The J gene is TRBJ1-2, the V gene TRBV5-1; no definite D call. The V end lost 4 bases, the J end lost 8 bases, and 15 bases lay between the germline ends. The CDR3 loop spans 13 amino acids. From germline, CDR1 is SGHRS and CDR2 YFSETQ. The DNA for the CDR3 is TGCGCCAGCAGCCGAGGGAGCGGCGAGGGCTACACCTTC. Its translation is CASSRGSGEGYTF. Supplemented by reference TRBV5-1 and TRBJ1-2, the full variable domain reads KAGVTQTPRYLIKTRGQQVTLSCSPISGHRSVSWYQQTPGQGLQFLFEYFSETQRNKGNFPGRFSGRQFSNSRSEMNVSTLELGDSALYLCASSRGSGEGYTFGSGTRLTVV.

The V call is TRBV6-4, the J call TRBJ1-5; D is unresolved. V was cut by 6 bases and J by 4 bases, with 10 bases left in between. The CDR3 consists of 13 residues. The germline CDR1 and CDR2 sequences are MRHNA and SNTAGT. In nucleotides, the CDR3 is TGTGCCAGCAGCCTAGAAGTTAATCAGCCCCAGCATTTT. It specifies CASSLEVNQPQHF.

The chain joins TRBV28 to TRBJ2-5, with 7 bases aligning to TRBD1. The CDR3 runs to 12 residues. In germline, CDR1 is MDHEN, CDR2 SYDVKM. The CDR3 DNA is TGTGTATGTGAGGGGGCTGGAGAGACCCAGTACTTC. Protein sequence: CVCEGAGETQYF.

CDR3: CASSSWGQGSNYGYTF. The CDR3 nucleotides read TGTGCCAGTAGTTCGTGGGGACAGGGTAGCAACTATGGCTACACCTTC. The chain links TRBV19 to TRBJ1-2; 9 bases are shared with TRBD1. CDR1 LNHDA and CDR2 SQIVND come from the germline V gene (reference sequence). This CDR3 is 16 amino acids long. The V gene end was trimmed by 5 bases and the J gene end by 2 bases; junction bases not matched to a gene: 9.

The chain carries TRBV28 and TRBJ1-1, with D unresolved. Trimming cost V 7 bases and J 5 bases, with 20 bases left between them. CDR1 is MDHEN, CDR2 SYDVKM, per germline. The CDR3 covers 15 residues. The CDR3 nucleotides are TGTGCCAGCACTCAACCGGCAGGCCGGAAGACTGAAGCTTTCTTT. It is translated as CASTQPAGRKTEAFF.

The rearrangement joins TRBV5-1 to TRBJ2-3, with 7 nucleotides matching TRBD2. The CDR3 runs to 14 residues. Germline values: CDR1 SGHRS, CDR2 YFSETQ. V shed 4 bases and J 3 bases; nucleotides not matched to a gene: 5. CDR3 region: CASSPGGGTDTQYF. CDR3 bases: TGCGCCAGCAGCCCTGGGGGGGGAACAGATACGCAGTATTTT.